Listed below are T cell receptor beta chains from one sample, sequenced in a study of shared clonotypes between healthy human individuals. TCRdb's table, derived via immunoSEQ multiplex PCR, lists solely in-frame clones and lacks some. The sample lists about 490,000 clones; about 80% were seen once. Sequencing was performed on PBMCs. Every receptor here comes from a woman in her thirties or forties in good health. Some clones in this sample may be carry-over from other donors' samples. Both conserved end residues are part of each CDR3. D genes are given only for firm matches. Expanded clones get a size class; other rows say once, few or many, or leave the size out.

clone_size: -; v_call: TRBV11-3; d_call: -; j_call: TRBJ2-2; cdr3_aa: CASSPSAGSNTGELFF; cdr3_nt: TGTGCCAGCAGCCCCTCGGCAGGATCGAACACCGGGGAGCTGTTTTTT
clone_size: -; v_call: TRBV2; d_call: -; j_call: TRBJ2-5; cdr3_aa: CASTLSRDWAGEQYF; cdr3_nt: TGTGCCAGCACCCTAAGCCGGGACTGGGCTGGAGAGCAGTACTTC
clone_size: once; v_call: TRBV5-6; d_call: -; j_call: TRBJ2-5; cdr3_aa: CASSLVERGQETQYF; cdr3_nt: TGTGCCAGCAGCTTGGTTGAGAGGGGACAAGAGACCCAGTACTTC
clone_size: -; v_call: TRBV11-2; d_call: -; j_call: TRBJ2-1; cdr3_aa: CASSLVGVGTEQFF; cdr3_nt: TGTGCCAGCAGCTTAGTGGGGGTAGGAACTGAGCAGTTCTTC
clone_size: -; v_call: TRBV11-2; d_call: -; j_call: TRBJ1-5; cdr3_aa: CASSLQGQPQHF; cdr3_nt: TGTGCCAGCAGCTTACAGGGACAGCCCCAGCATTTT
clone_size: -; v_call: TRBV5-6; d_call: -; j_call: TRBJ2-2; cdr3_aa: CASSLYHTGELFF; cdr3_nt: TGTGCCAGCAGCTTGTATCACACCGGGGAGCTGTTTTTT
clone_size: few; v_call: TRBV6-1; d_call: TRBD1; j_call: TRBJ1-5; cdr3_aa: CASSSRGSNQPQHF; cdr3_nt: TGTGCCAGCAGTAGCAGGGGGAGCAATCAGCCCCAGCATTTT
clone_size: -; v_call: TRBV5-1; d_call: -; j_call: TRBJ2-4; cdr3_aa: CASSPGIAKNIQYF; cdr3_nt: TGCGCCAGCAGCCCCGGGATAGCCAAAAACATTCAGTACTTC
clone_size: -; v_call: TRBV5-1; d_call: -; j_call: TRBJ1-1; cdr3_aa: CASSPGPNTEAFF; cdr3_nt: TGCGCCAGCAGCCCGGGACCCAACACTGAAGCTTTCTTT
clone_size: -; v_call: TRBV9; d_call: -; j_call: TRBJ2-7; cdr3_aa: CASSADPGFSYEQYF; cdr3_nt: TGTGCCAGCAGCGCCGACCCGGGTTTCTCCTACGAGCAGTACTTC
clone_size: -; v_call: TRBV18; d_call: -; j_call: TRBJ1-4; cdr3_aa: CASSPPDGATNEKLFF; cdr3_nt: TGTGCCAGCTCACCGCCGGACGGGGCAACTAATGAAAAACTGTTTTTT
clone_size: -; v_call: TRBV18; d_call: -; j_call: TRBJ2-2; cdr3_aa: CASSESLGGELFF; cdr3_nt: TGTGCCAGCTCGGAGTCCCTCGGCGGGGAGCTGTTTTTT
clone_size: once; v_call: TRBV7-2; d_call: -; j_call: TRBJ1-1; cdr3_aa: CASSLRGITEAFF; cdr3_nt: TGTGCCAGCAGCTTACGGGGGATCACTGAAGCTTTCTTT
clone_size: -; v_call: TRBV5-1; d_call: -; j_call: TRBJ2-3; cdr3_aa: CASSPPRETFTDTQYF; cdr3_nt: TGCGCCAGCAGCCCCCCCCGGGAGACATTCACAGATACGCAGTATTTT
clone_size: -; v_call: TRBV7-3; d_call: -; j_call: TRBJ2-1; cdr3_aa: CASSLQAASYNEQFF; cdr3_nt: TGTGCCAGCAGCTTACAGGCGGCCTCCTACAATGAGCAGTTCTTC
clone_size: -; v_call: TRBV10-3; d_call: TRBD1; j_call: TRBJ1-1; cdr3_aa: CASSWGQRLEAFF; cdr3_nt: TGTGCCAGCAGTTGGGGACAGCGCCTGGAAGCTTTCTTT
clone_size: -; v_call: TRBV7-3; d_call: TRBD2; j_call: TRBJ2-7; cdr3_aa: CASSLDLASGSNEQYF; cdr3_nt: TGTGCCAGCAGCTTAGACTTGGCCAGCGGGAGTAACGAGCAGTACTTC
clone_size: -; v_call: TRBV19; d_call: -; j_call: TRBJ2-2; cdr3_aa: CASRNEGRVGDGELFF; cdr3_nt: TGTGCCAGTAGAAACGAGGGACGGGTCGGCGACGGGGAGCTGTTTTTT
clone_size: -; v_call: TRBV7-9; d_call: -; j_call: TRBJ1-4; cdr3_aa: CASKFSGTANEKLFF; cdr3_nt: TGTGCCAGTAAATTTTCCGGGACGGCTAATGAAAAACTGTTTTTT
clone_size: -; v_call: TRBV11-3; d_call: -; j_call: TRBJ2-7; cdr3_aa: CASSASPGLVGGEQYF; cdr3_nt: TGTGCCAGCAGCGCCAGCCCCGGACTCGTTGGTGGCGAGCAGTACTTC
clone_size: -; v_call: TRBV9; d_call: -; j_call: TRBJ2-2; cdr3_aa: CASSVGGHYLAHTGELFF; cdr3_nt: TGTGCCAGCAGCGTAGGAGGACACTATCTAGCGCACACCGGGGAGCTGTTTTTT
clone_size: -; v_call: TRBV9; d_call: -; j_call: TRBJ2-1; cdr3_aa: CASSVEAREEYNEQFF; cdr3_nt: TGTGCCAGCAGCGTAGAGGCCCGGGAAGAATACAATGAGCAGTTCTTC
clone_size: -; v_call: TRBV7-9; d_call: -; j_call: TRBJ2-3; cdr3_aa: CASSFGGAEDTQYF; cdr3_nt: TGTGCCAGCAGCTTTGGGGGGGCTGAAGATACGCAGTATTTT
clone_size: -; v_call: TRBV9; d_call: -; j_call: TRBJ2-3; cdr3_aa: CASSVVRGRIETQYF; cdr3_nt: TGTGCCAGCAGCGTAGTCCGGGGTAGGATCGAGACGCAGTATTTT
clone_size: once; v_call: TRBV7-9; d_call: -; j_call: TRBJ2-1; cdr3_aa: CASSLVLGAEQFF; cdr3_nt: TGTGCCAGCAGCTTAGTCCTGGGGGCTGAGCAGTTCTTC
clone_size: -; v_call: TRBV27; d_call: -; j_call: TRBJ2-3; cdr3_aa: CASSLLSSGSTDTQYF; cdr3_nt: TGTGCCAGCAGTTTACTATCCAGCGGCAGCACAGATACGCAGTATTTT
clone_size: -; v_call: TRBV28; d_call: -; j_call: TRBJ2-7; cdr3_aa: CASSSRGPYKQYF; cdr3_nt: TGTGCCAGCAGTTCCAGGGGACCATACAAGCAGTACTTC
clone_size: few; v_call: TRBV10-2; d_call: -; j_call: TRBJ2-2; cdr3_aa: CASGESGELFF; cdr3_nt: TGCGCCAGTGGGGAGTCCGGGGAGCTGTTTTTT
clone_size: -; v_call: TRBV6-1; d_call: -; j_call: TRBJ2-3; cdr3_aa: CASRTRGGETDTQYF; cdr3_nt: TGTGCCAGCAGAACAAGGGGGGGCGAGACAGATACGCAGTATTTT
clone_size: -; v_call: TRBV6-1; d_call: -; j_call: TRBJ1-5; cdr3_aa: CASSDVRGYSNQPQHF; cdr3_nt: TGTGCCAGCAGTGATGTACGGGGGTATAGCAATCAGCCCCAGCATTTT
clone_size: -; v_call: TRBV5-4; d_call: -; j_call: TRBJ2-2; cdr3_aa: CASSRWTGGTGELFF; cdr3_nt: TGTGCCAGCAGCCGATGGACGGGTGGCACCGGGGAGCTGTTTTTT
clone_size: -; v_call: TRBV7-3; d_call: TRBD2; j_call: TRBJ2-2; cdr3_aa: CASSLSPAGVGRTGELFF; cdr3_nt: TGTGCCAGCAGCTTAAGCCCAGCGGGAGTCGGTCGGACCGGGGAGCTGTTTTTT
clone_size: -; v_call: TRBV6-5; d_call: -; j_call: TRBJ2-7; cdr3_aa: CASSSVYEQYF; cdr3_nt: TGTGCCAGCAGTTCCGTTTACGAGCAGTACTTC
clone_size: -; v_call: TRBV11-2; d_call: -; j_call: TRBJ1-1; cdr3_aa: CASSFSQRGEAFF; cdr3_nt: TGTGCCAGCAGCTTTTCACAGCGCGGTGAAGCTTTCTTT
clone_size: -; v_call: TRBV29-1; d_call: -; j_call: TRBJ2-2; cdr3_aa: CSVAKQNTGELFF; cdr3_nt: TGCAGCGTTGCCAAACAAAACACCGGGGAGCTGTTTTTT
clone_size: -; v_call: TRBV7-8; d_call: -; j_call: TRBJ1-5; cdr3_aa: CASSRQYSNQPQHF; cdr3_nt: TGTGCCAGCAGCCGACAGTATAGCAATCAGCCCCAGCATTTT
clone_size: -; v_call: TRBV18; d_call: TRBD1; j_call: TRBJ2-1; cdr3_aa: CASSPKGQYNEQFF; cdr3_nt: TGTGCCAGCTCACCAAAGGGACAGTACAATGAGCAGTTCTTC
clone_size: -; v_call: TRBV7-2; d_call: -; j_call: TRBJ2-7; cdr3_aa: CASSLVGVRTYEQYF; cdr3_nt: TGTGCCAGCAGCTTAGTGGGGGTCCGCACCTACGAGCAGTACTTC
clone_size: -; v_call: TRBV7-7; d_call: -; j_call: TRBJ2-2; cdr3_aa: CASSLASVGGGGELFF; cdr3_nt: TGTGCCAGCAGCTTAGCCTCCGTGGGGGGAGGCGGGGAGCTGTTTTTT
clone_size: -; v_call: TRBV7-2; d_call: TRBD1; j_call: TRBJ2-7; cdr3_aa: CASTEGDSPYEQYF; cdr3_nt: TGTGCCAGCACAGAGGGGGACAGTCCCTACGAGCAGTACTTC
clone_size: -; v_call: TRBV6-5; d_call: TRBD1; j_call: TRBJ2-1; cdr3_aa: CASSSWDRAGYNEQFF; cdr3_nt: TGTGCCAGCAGTTCCTGGGACAGGGCTGGGTACAATGAGCAGTTCTTC
clone_size: -; v_call: TRBV27; d_call: -; j_call: TRBJ2-6; cdr3_aa: CASSLISGANVLTF; cdr3_nt: TGTGCCAGCAGTTTGATCTCTGGGGCCAACGTCCTGACTTTC
clone_size: -; v_call: TRBV4-2; d_call: TRBD2; j_call: TRBJ2-2; cdr3_aa: CASLASGSSGELFF; cdr3_nt: TGTGCCAGCCTAGCTAGCGGGAGTAGCGGGGAGCTGTTTTTT
clone_size: once; v_call: TRBV6-5; d_call: TRBD1; j_call: TRBJ2-5; cdr3_aa: CASSYYKTGQQQYF; cdr3_nt: TGTGCCAGCAGTTACTATAAGACGGGACAGCAGCAGTACTTC
clone_size: -; v_call: TRBV7-8; d_call: -; j_call: TRBJ1-1; cdr3_aa: CASSFRGAEAFF; cdr3_nt: TGTGCCAGCAGCTTCAGGGGAGCTGAAGCTTTCTTT
clone_size: once; v_call: TRBV9; d_call: TRBD2; j_call: TRBJ2-1; cdr3_aa: CASSETSGGYNEQFF; cdr3_nt: TGTGCCAGCAGCGAGACTAGCGGAGGGTACAATGAGCAGTTCTTC
clone_size: -; v_call: TRBV2; d_call: -; j_call: TRBJ2-7; cdr3_aa: CASRESTQEAYEQYF; cdr3_nt: TGTGCCAGCAGGGAAAGCACCCAGGAAGCCTACGAGCAGTACTTC
clone_size: -; v_call: TRBV18; d_call: TRBD1; j_call: TRBJ1-1; cdr3_aa: CASSPRRDRVFEAFF; cdr3_nt: TGTGCCAGCTCACCAAGGCGCGACAGGGTGTTCGAAGCTTTCTTT
clone_size: -; v_call: TRBV10-3; d_call: TRBD1; j_call: TRBJ1-1; cdr3_aa: CAVRQGLDTEAFF; cdr3_nt: TGTGCCGTTAGACAGGGTTTGGACACTGAAGCTTTCTTT
clone_size: -; v_call: TRBV25-1; d_call: -; j_call: TRBJ1-6; cdr3_aa: CASSEIRGGNSPLHF; cdr3_nt: TGTGCCAGCAGTGAAATACGGGGCGGAAATTCACCCCTCCACTTT
clone_size: -; v_call: TRBV7-8; d_call: -; j_call: TRBJ1-5; cdr3_aa: CASSILDKYSNQPQHF; cdr3_nt: TGTGCCAGCAGCATCCTGGACAAATATAGCAATCAGCCCCAGCATTTT
clone_size: -; v_call: TRBV7-3; d_call: TRBD1; j_call: TRBJ1-1; cdr3_aa: CASSSWTGESTEAFF; cdr3_nt: TGTGCCAGCAGCTCATGGACAGGGGAGAGCACTGAAGCTTTCTTT
clone_size: -; v_call: TRBV5-1; d_call: TRBD2; j_call: TRBJ2-1; cdr3_aa: CASSLGTSGRGQFF; cdr3_nt: TGCGCCAGCAGCTTGGGCACTAGCGGGAGGGGGCAGTTCTTC
clone_size: -; v_call: TRBV28; d_call: TRBD2; j_call: TRBJ2-7; cdr3_aa: CASSASGSYSSYEQYF; cdr3_nt: TGTGCCAGCAGTGCTAGCGGGAGTTACTCCTCCTACGAGCAGTACTTC